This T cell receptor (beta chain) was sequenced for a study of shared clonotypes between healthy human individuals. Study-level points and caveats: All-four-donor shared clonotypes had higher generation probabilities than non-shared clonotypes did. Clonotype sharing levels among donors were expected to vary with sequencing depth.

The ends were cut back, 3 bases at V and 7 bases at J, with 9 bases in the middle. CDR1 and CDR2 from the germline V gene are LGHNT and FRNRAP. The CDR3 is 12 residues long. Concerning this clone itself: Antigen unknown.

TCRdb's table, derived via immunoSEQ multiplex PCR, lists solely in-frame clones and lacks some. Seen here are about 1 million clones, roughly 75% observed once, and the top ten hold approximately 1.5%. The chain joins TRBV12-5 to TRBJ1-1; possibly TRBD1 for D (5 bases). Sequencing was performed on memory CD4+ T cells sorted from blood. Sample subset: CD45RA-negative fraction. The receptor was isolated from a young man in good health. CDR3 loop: CASGLPTVEAFF. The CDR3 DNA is TGTGCTAGTGGTTTACCGACAGTTGAAGCTTTCTTT.